These T cell receptor beta chains were read from a single sample in a study of OX40 agonist ivuxolimab in advanced cancers. Clones were sequenced by immunoSEQ multiplex PCR, and TCRdb holds only the in-frame ones, with some missing. The sample contains roughly 50,000 clones, more than 85% of which appear only once. The sequenced sample was CD4+ or CD8+ T cells sorted from blood, obtained in a trial of the OX40 agonist ivuxolimab. The receptor set was obtained from an adult with an advanced solid tumor such as melanoma, head and neck, liver or kidney cancer. CDR3s include the opening cysteine and the closing phenylalanine or tryptophan. A D gene is named only where the DNA matches it firmly. Clone size is stated in some rows and not others, as once, few, many or a class when expanded.

d_call j_call v_call clone_size cdr3_length cdr3_nt cdr3_aa
TRBD2 TRBJ2-1 TRBV7-9 NA 16 TGTGCCAGCAGCTTGGCCGGACTAGCGGGGAGGATTGAGCAGTTCTTC CASSLAGLAGRIEQFF
NA TRBJ2-7 TRBV28 once 16 TGTGCCAGCAGTTCCCCCAAAGGGGAGCTGCCCTACGAGCAGTACTTC CASSSPKGELPYEQYF
NA TRBJ2-1 TRBV10-3 NA 13 TGTGCCATCAGTGATGGACGCGGCAATGAGCAGTTCTTC CAISDGRGNEQFF
NA TRBJ1-1 TRBV6-6 NA 16 TGTGCCAGCAGTTCCAGTGGAGGGGCGGGGAACACTGAAGCTTTCTTT CASSSSGGAGNTEAFF
NA TRBJ1-4 TRBV4-2 NA 14 TGTGCCAGCAGCCAAGATTATGAGGCCTGGGGACTGTTTTTT CASSQDYEAWGLFF
TRBD2 TRBJ2-4 TRBV15 NA 17 TGTGCCACCAGCAGAGTAGGACTAGCGGACCACAAAAACATTCAGTACTTC CATSRVGLADHKNIQYF
NA TRBJ2-3 TRBV6-6 NA 16 TGTGCCAGCAGTTACAGGCTAGCCCCCCACACAGATACGCAGTATTTT CASSYRLAPHTDTQYF
NA TRBJ2-2 TRBV9 NA 15 TGTGCCAGCAGCGCCGCTTTCGCGAACACCGGGGAGCTGTTTTTT CASSAAFANTGELFF
TRBD1 TRBJ1-1 TRBV28 NA 14 TGTGCCGGCAGTCGCGGACAGGAGAACACTGAAGCTTTCTTT CAGSRGQENTEAFF
NA TRBJ2-4 TRBV10-2 NA 15 TGCGCCAGCAGTGAGTCATGGGCCGCAAAAAACATTCAGTACTTC CASSESWAAKNIQYF
TRBD1 TRBJ1-1 TRBV9 NA 15 TGTGCCAGCAGCGGACGACAGGGGGTATATACTGAAGCTTTCTTT CASSGRQGVYTEAFF
NA TRBJ2-7 TRBV7-9 NA 14 TGTGCCAGCACTCTAACAGGGGGGGACTACGAGCAGTACTTC CASTLTGGDYEQYF
NA TRBJ2-7 TRBV5-1 NA 11 TGCGCCAGCAGGGAGCTTTACGAGCAGTACTTC CASRELYEQYF
NA TRBJ2-1 TRBV19 NA 15 TGTGCCAGTAGTATAGTGGGGGCCTCCTACAATGAGCAGTTCTTC CASSIVGASYNEQFF
NA TRBJ2-3 TRBV18 NA 14 TGTGCCAGCTCACCGGGAGGGGGGTCAGATACGCAGTATTTT CASSPGGGSDTQYF
NA TRBJ2-7 TRBV2 NA 12 TGTGCCAGCTGGGACGGAACCTACGAGCAGTACTTC CASWDGTYEQYF
TRBD1 TRBJ2-7 TRBV11-2 NA 15 TGTGCCAGCAGCCTCGGGACAGGGGGAGGCTACGAGCAGTACTTC CASSLGTGGGYEQYF
TRBD1 TRBJ1-1 TRBV5-1 NA 17 TGCGCCAGCAGCTATACAGGGACCGGGACAGGGGCCACTGAAGCTTTCTTT CASSYTGTGTGATEAFF
NA TRBJ1-1 TRBV5-1 NA 15 TGCGCCAGCAGCTTGGCCCAGGGCCTGAACACTGAAGCTTTCTTT CASSLAQGLNTEAFF
NA TRBJ1-6 TRBV5-8 NA 13 TGTGCCAGCAGCTTAGAGGGATATTCACCCCTCCACTTT CASSLEGYSPLHF
NA TRBJ2-2 TRBV2 NA 11 TGTGCCAGCAGGTCGGCCGGGGAGCTGTTTTTT CASRSAGELFF
TRBD1 TRBJ1-1 TRBV6-5 NA 14 TGTGCCAGCAGTTACTCGGACAGGGGCACTGAAGCTTTCTTT CASSYSDRGTEAFF
NA TRBJ1-1 TRBV19 NA 13 TGTGCCAGTAGTATCTTCTGGGCAGCTGAAGCTTTCTTT CASSIFWAAEAFF
TRBD1 TRBJ1-1 TRBV6-1 few 14 TGTGCCAGCCTCATCAGGGGGAGGAACACTGAAGCTTTCTTT CASLIRGRNTEAFF
TRBD1 TRBJ2-1 TRBV5-6 NA 15 TGTGCCAGCAGCCCCGACAGGGGGAGATACAATGAGCAGTTCTTC CASSPDRGRYNEQFF
TRBD1 TRBJ2-7 TRBV18 NA 13 TGTGCCAGCTCAAGCGGACAGGGCTACGAGCAGTACTTC CASSSGQGYEQYF
NA TRBJ1-1 TRBV4-2 NA 12 TGTGCCAGCAGCCTTTTTGACACTGAAGCTTTCTTT CASSLFDTEAFF
NA TRBJ2-7 TRBV6-6 NA 13 TGTGCCAGCAGTCCGCGAGGGTGGGGCGAGCAGTACTTC CASSPRGWGEQYF